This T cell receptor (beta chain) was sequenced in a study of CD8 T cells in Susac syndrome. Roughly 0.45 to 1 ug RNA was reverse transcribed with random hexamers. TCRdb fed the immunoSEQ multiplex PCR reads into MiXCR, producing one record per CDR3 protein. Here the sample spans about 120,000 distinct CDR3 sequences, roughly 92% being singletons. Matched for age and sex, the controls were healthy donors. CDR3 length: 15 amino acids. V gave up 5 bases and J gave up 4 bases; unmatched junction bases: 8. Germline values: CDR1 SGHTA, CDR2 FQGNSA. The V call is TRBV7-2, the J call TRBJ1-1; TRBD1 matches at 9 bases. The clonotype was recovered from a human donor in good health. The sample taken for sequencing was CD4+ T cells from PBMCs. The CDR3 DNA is TGTGCCAGCAGCCGGGACAGGGCGCAGGTCACTGAAGCTTTCTTT. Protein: CASSRDRAQVTEAFF.